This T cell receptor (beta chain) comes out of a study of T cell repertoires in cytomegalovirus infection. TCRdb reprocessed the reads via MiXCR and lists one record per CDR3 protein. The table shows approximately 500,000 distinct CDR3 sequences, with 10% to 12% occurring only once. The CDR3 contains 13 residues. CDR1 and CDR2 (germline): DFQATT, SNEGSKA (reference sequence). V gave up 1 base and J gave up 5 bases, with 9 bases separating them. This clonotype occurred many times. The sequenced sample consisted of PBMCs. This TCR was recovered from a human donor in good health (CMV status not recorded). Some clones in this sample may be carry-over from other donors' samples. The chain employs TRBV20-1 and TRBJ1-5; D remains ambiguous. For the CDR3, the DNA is TGCAGTGCTAGAGGACAATTAGATCAGCCCCAGCATTTT. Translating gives CSARGQLDQPQHF.